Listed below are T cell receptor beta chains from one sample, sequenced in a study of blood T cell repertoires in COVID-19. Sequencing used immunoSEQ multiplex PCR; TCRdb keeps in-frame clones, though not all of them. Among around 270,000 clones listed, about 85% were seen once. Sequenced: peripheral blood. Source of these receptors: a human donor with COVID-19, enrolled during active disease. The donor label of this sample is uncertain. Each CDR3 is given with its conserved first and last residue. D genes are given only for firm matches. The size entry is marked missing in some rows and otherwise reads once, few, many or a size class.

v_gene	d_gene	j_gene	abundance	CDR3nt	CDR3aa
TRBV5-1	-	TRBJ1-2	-	TGCGCCAGCAGCGCGGCTAACTATGGCTACACCTTC	CASSAANYGYTF
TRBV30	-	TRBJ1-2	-	TGTGCCTGGAGCCGACTAGGGGCGCGCGGCTACACCTTC	CAWSRLGARGYTF
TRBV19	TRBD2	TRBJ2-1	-	TGTGCCAGTAGTATCGGGTCTAGCGGGAGGGCCTATGAGCAGTTCTTC	CASSIGSSGRAYEQFF
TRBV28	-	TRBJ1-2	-	TGTGCCAGCGCTTGGACCCGGACAACGTATGGCTACACCTTC	CASAWTRTTYGYTF
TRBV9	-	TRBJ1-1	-	TGTGCCAACAGCGCTCTTCCAGGGGAAAAAGCTTTCTTT	CANSALPGEKAFF
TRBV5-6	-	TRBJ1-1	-	TGTGCCAGCAGCTCGGGGGAACGGATGGAAGCTTTCTTT	CASSSGERMEAFF
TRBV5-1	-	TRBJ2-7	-	TGCGCCAGCAGCTTCCTGGGTGAACTAGCCTCCTACGAGCAGTACTTC	CASSFLGELASYEQYF
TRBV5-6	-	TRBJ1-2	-	TGTGCCAGCGTCCCAGCGGACCCCACGAGGGGCTACACCTTC	CASVPADPTRGYTF
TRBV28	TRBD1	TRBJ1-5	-	TGTGCCAGCGGATTGGACAGGGGGCAAGGGCAGCCCCAGCATTTT	CASGLDRGQGQPQHF
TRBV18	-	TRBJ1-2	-	TGTGCCAGCTCAAGCGGCCAGCGGAATTATGGCTACACCTTC	CASSSGQRNYGYTF
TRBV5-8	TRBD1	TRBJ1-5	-	TGTGCCAGCAGCCTCGACAGGGGACCCCCACCTTATCAGCCCCAGCATTTT	CASSLDRGPPPYQPQHF
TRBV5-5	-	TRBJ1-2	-	TGTGCCAGCAGTTCGGACAGCCGAGGGATGTGGGGCTACACCTTC	CASSSDSRGMWGYTF
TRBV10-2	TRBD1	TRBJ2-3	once	TGCGCCAGCAGTGGGACAGGGACCGGCACAGATACGCAGTATTTT	CASSGTGTGTDTQYF
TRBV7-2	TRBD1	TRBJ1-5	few	TGTGCCAGCAGCCCCCAGGGGGCTCTTAGCAATCAGCCCCAGCATTTT	CASSPQGALSNQPQHF
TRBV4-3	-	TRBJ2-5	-	TGCGCCAGCAGCCAAGATGGCAGTCAAGAGACCCAGTACTTC	CASSQDGSQETQYF
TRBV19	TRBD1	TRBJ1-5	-	TGTGCCAGTTCCGGGACAGGCAATCAGCCCCAGCATTTT	CASSGTGNQPQHF
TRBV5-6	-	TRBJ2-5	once	TGTGCCAGCAGCTCGAACCTCGGGGGAGAGACCCAGTACTTC	CASSSNLGGETQYF
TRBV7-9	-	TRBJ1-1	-	TGTGCCAGCAGCTTGAGTAATCAGGGCACTGAAGCTTTCTTT	CASSLSNQGTEAFF
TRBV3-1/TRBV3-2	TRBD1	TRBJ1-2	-	TGTGCCAGCAGCCAAGCGGACAGGGGTTCGATCTATGGCTACACCTTC	CASSQADRGSIYGYTF
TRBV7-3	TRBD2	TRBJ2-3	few	TGTGCCAGCAGCTTATCCCCTAGCGGGAGCGGCCCAGATACGCAGTATTTT	CASSLSPSGSGPDTQYF
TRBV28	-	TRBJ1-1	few	TGTGCCAGCCTCAAAGGGGGGGCGAACACTGAAGCTTTCTTT	CASLKGGANTEAFF
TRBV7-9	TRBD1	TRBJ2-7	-	TGTGCCAGCAGCCCCTGGGACAGGGTCTACGAGCAGTACTTC	CASSPWDRVYEQYF
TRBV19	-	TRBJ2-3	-	TGTGCCAGTAGTATCCCAGGGGAGGGCAGAGATACGCAGTATTTT	CASSIPGEGRDTQYF
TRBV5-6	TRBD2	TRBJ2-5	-	TGTGCCAGCAGCTTGTGGGGCCTAGCGGGAGTCGCGGAGACCCAGTACTTC	CASSLWGLAGVAETQYF
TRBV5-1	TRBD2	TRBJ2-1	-	TGCGCCAGCAGCGCAGCGGGAGCCGGTTTGGATGAGCAGTTCTTC	CASSAAGAGLDEQFF
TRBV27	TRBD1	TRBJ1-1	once	TGTGCCAGCAGTTTAAACAGGGGTGCCACTGAAGCTTTCTTT	CASSLNRGATEAFF
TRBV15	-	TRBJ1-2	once	TGTGCCACCAGCAGGGCAGGGCTAAACTATGGCTACACCTTC	CATSRAGLNYGYTF
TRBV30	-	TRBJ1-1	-	TGTGCCTGGACCCCGGGGGAACACACTGAAGCTTTCTTT	CAWTPGEHTEAFF
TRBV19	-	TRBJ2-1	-	TGTGCCAGTAGTACACGGAATGAGCAGTTCTTC	CASSTRNEQFF
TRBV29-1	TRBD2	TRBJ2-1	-	TGCAGCGTTGTCTTAGCGGGAGTTAATGAGCAGTTCTTC	CSVVLAGVNEQFF
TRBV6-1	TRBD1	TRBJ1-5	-	TGTGCCAGCAGTGAAGCCTCTTCAGGGACAGTCTATTTCTACAATCAGCCCCAGCATTTT	CASSEASSGTVYFYNQPQHF
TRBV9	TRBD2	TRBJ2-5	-	TGTGCCAGCAGCGTAGCCCCATGGGGTCGCCGGACTAGCGGGGACGAAGAGACCCAGTACTTC	CASSVAPWGRRTSGDEETQYF
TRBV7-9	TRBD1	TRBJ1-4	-	TGTGCCAGCAGCTGGGACAGGGGGCAAGAAAAACTGTTTTTT	CASSWDRGQEKLFF
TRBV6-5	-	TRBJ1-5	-	TGTGCCAGCAGTTACGACGGGAATCAGCCCCAGCATTTT	CASSYDGNQPQHF
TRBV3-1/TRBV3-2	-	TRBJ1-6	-	TGTGCCAGCAGCCCTCGGGGGGGCAGGGCTAATTCACCCCTCCACTTT	CASSPRGGRANSPLHF
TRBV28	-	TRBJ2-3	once	TGTGCCAGCAGTCCCCCTAGCACAGATACGCAGTATTTT	CASSPPSTDTQYF
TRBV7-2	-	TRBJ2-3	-	TGTGCCAGCAGCTTATTGTCAGGTGGCACAGATACGCAGTATTTT	CASSLLSGGTDTQYF
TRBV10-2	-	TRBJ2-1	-	TGCGCCAGCAGTGAGAATTCACACCCCTACAATGAGCAGTTCTTC	CASSENSHPYNEQFF
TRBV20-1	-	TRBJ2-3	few	TGCAGTGCTGGGGGGGCGGCGCAGTATTTT	CSAGGAAQYF
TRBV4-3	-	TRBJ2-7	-	TGCGCCAGCAGCCAAGGGGCAGGGGTCTACGAGCAGTACTTC	CASSQGAGVYEQYF
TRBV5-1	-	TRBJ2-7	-	TGCGCCAGCAGCTTGGATCGCGGGATCTCGCACGAGCAGTACTTC	CASSLDRGISHEQYF
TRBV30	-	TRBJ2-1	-	TGTGCCTGGAGTGTACGGGGGGCCCTGGGCAATGAGCAGTTCTTC	CAWSVRGALGNEQFF
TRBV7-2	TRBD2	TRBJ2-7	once	TGTGCCAGCAGCTTAGCGGGGGCAGCGGGAGTAGGCGAGCAGTACTTC	CASSLAGAAGVGEQYF
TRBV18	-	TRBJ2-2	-	TGTGCCAGCTCACCGGACTACTACACCGGGGAGCTGTTTTTT	CASSPDYYTGELFF
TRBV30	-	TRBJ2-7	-	TGTGCCTGGAGCCCCACCTACGAGCAGTACTTC	CAWSPTYEQYF
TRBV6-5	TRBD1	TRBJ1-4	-	TGTGCCAGCAGCAGCGACAGGGGAGGACTGTTTTTT	CASSSDRGGLFF
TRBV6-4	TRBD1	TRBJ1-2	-	TGTGCCAGCAGTCAAGACAGGGCGAACTATGGCTACACCTTC	CASSQDRANYGYTF
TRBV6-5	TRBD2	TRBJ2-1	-	TGTGCCAGCAACACCGGGACTAGCGGGAACAATGAGCAGTTCTTC	CASNTGTSGNNEQFF
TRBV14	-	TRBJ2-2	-	TGTGCCAGCAGTTTCCTGGCGGGGAACACCGGGGAGCTGTTTTTT	CASSFLAGNTGELFF
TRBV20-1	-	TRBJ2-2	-	TGCAGTGCTAGTTGGCAGGGCATGGGGGAGCTGTTTTTT	CSASWQGMGELFF
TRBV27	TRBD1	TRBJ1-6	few	TGTGCCAGCAGAAGGACAGGGGAGTATTCACCCCTCCACTTT	CASRRTGEYSPLHF
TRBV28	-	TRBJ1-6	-	TGTGCCAGCAGTTTCCCCGGGACACTCTCTTCACCCCTCCACTTT	CASSFPGTLSSPLHF
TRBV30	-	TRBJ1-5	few	TGTGCCTGGAGACAGGGAATGGATCAGCCCCAGCATTTT	CAWRQGMDQPQHF
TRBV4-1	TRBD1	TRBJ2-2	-	TGCGCCAGCAGCCAACCCCCGGCCCAACAGGGGGGATTCGCCGGGGAGCTGTTTTTT	CASSQPPAQQGGFAGELFF
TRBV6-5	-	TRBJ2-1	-	TGTGCCAGCAGTACTCTTAGCCTTAATTACAATGAGCAGTTCTTC	CASSTLSLNYNEQFF
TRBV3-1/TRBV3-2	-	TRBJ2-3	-	TGTGCCAGCAGCCAGGGGAGGACCCCGCAAGATACGCAGTATTTT	CASSQGRTPQDTQYF
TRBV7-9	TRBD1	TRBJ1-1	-	TGTGCCAGCAGCCACGACAGGGGGGACACTGAAGCTTTCTTT	CASSHDRGDTEAFF